The text below deals with one T cell receptor beta chain. Its specificity is unknown. The data are from a study of shared clonotypes between healthy human individuals. General observations from the study: With few donors, the genetic and exposure-history diversity represented was limited. Only blood underwent sampling, and tissue repertoires likely differ.

Sequencing used immunoSEQ multiplex PCR; TCRdb keeps in-frame clones, though not all of them. The table lists about 560,000 clones, roughly 79% of them singletons. In unsorted samples, genomic DNA was obtained using 90 million to 95 million PBMCs. CDR3 length equals 16 residues. CDR1 is SNHLY and CDR2 is FYNNEI in the germline V gene. V lost 8 bases to trimming and J lost 2 bases; unmatched junction nucleotides: 11. Sequenced material: PBMCs. This clonotype originated in a woman in her thirties or forties in good health. Some clones in this sample may be carry-over from other donors' samples. The chain employs TRBV2 and TRBJ2-3; 9 nucleotides line up with TRBD2. CDR3 in DNA: TGTGCCAGCGTAAAATCGACTAGCGGATACACAGATACGCAGTATTTT. This gives the protein CASVKSTSGYTDTQYF.